This entry lists 14 T cell receptor beta chains sequenced from one sample in a study of post-analysis software for immune sequencing data. Broader study findings: About five TRBV segments were more frequent in patients than controls; TRBV5-6, TRBV5-1 and TRBV20-1 belonged to this group.

These receptors are not linked to any known antigen. Libraries were made from TCR beta cDNA, and they carried unique molecular identifiers. TCRdb re-called the PCR reads with MiXCR, one entry per CDR3 protein. The sample lists 450,000 or so distinct CDR3 sequences, nearly 45% seen once, with roughly 12% in the top ten. The source material was blood. The source of these receptors is a girl aged 5-17 years with multiple sclerosis.

Only a few counts were recorded for this clonotype. The CDR3 DNA reads as TGTGCCAGCAGCCGCGGGGGGACCCAGTACTTC. It codes for CASSRGGTQYF. The chain joins TRBV11-2 to TRBJ2-5; TRBD2 agrees at 7 bases. Germline V gene lookup returns CDR1 SGHAT and CDR2 FQNNGV. This CDR3 spans 11 amino acids. The junction had 1 base not matched to a gene; V was cut back by 5 bases and J by 7 bases.

V and J are TRBV20-1 and TRBJ2-3, with 12 nucleotides matching TRBD2. This CDR3 has 15 residues. Germline lookup yields CDR1 DFQATT and CDR2 SNEGSKA (reference sequence). The V gene end was trimmed by 4 bases and the J gene end by 6 bases; junction bases not matched to a gene: 8. The CDR3 reads CSAIRLAGVADTQYF. The CDR3 DNA reads as TGCAGTGCTATCCGACTAGCGGGAGTGGCTGATACGCAGTATTTT.

The V gene is TRBV20-1, the J gene TRBJ2-4; unclear D gene. The last part of the DNA fits TRBJ2-7 better; the J call may be wrong. CDR3 length equals 14 residues. CDR1 and CDR2 from the germline V gene are DFQATT and SNEGSKA (reference sequence). The chain's CDR3 is CSVPWTADFYEQYF. CDR3 nucleotide sequence: TGCAGTGTCCCATGGACGGCAGATTTCTACGAGCAGTACTTC.

This clonotype was detected a few times. The chain carries TRBV6-5 and TRBJ2-7; 8 bases agree with TRBD1. The CDR3 contains 16 residues. Trimming took 4 bases from V and 1 from J; bases not matched to a gene: 9. Germline-derived CDR1 and CDR2 are MNHEY and SVGAGI. DNA of the CDR3: TGTGCCAGCAGTTCCCTCCGGACAGGGCTTTCCTACGAGCAGTACTTC. Encoded protein: CASSSLRTGLSYEQYF.

This clonotype was found a few times. The chain links TRBV11-2 to TRBJ2-7, with 7 bases fitting TRBD1. Gene TRBJ2-5 matches the end of the DNA better, so the J call may be wrong. The length of the CDR3 is 15 residues. Germline V gives CDR1 SGHAT, CDR2 FQNNGV. CDR3 amino acids: CASRIRDSKEETQYF. DNA of the CDR3: TGTGCCAGCAGGATCCGGGACAGCAAAGAAGAGACCCAGTACTTC.

This chain uses TRBV6-2 or TRBV6-3 with TRBJ2-1; tentative D call: TRBD2 (5 bases). This CDR3 has 12 residues. The V gene lost 9 bases and the J gene lost 9 bases, with 15 bases spanning the gap. Germline V lookup: CDR1 MNHEY, CDR2 SVGEGT. The CDR3 DNA follows: TGTGCCAGTAGCGCCCCTAAACCTGAGCAGTTCTTC. Protein sequence: CASSAPKPEQFF.

The chain joins TRBV29-1 to TRBJ1-5, with D perhaps matching TRBD1 (6 bases). The V end was cut by 4 bases, the J end by 4 bases, with 11 bases between. This CDR3 contains 13 residues. Germline lookup yields CDR1 SQVTM and CDR2 ANQGSEA. The CDR3 here is CSVGGGGNQPQHF. In nucleotides, the CDR3 is TGCAGCGTTGGAGGGGGTGGAAATCAGCCCCAGCATTTT.

This clonotype has a handful of counts. The rearrangement links TRBV3-1 to TRBJ2-7; TRBD1 aligns across 10 bases. CDR3 length: 16 residues. The germline V gene has CDR1 LGHDT and CDR2 YNNKEL (reference sequence). V lost 0 bases to trimming and J lost 2 bases; unmatched junction nucleotides: 4. Here the CDR3 reads CASSQDFGQGAYEQYF. Written as DNA, the CDR3 is TGTGCCAGCAGCCAAGATTTCGGACAGGGGGCCTACGAGCAGTACTTC.

V and J are TRBV4-3 and TRBJ2-5; D uncertain. Per germline, CDR1 LGHNA and CDR2 YSLEER. V shed 1 base and J shed 2 bases, with 14 bases lying between them. The CDR3 length is 16 residues. The CDR3 DNA reads TGCGCCAGCAGCCAAGGCGATTTCGGAGTACAAGAGACCCAGTACTTC. Protein product: CASSQGDFGVQETQYF.

This clonotype occurred a few times. The J gene is TRBJ1-2, the V gene TRBV6-1; D remains unclear. This CDR3 spans 16 amino acids. Germline V gene lookup returns CDR1 MNHNS and CDR2 SASEGT. V lost 7 bases, J lost 0 bases, and 18 bases lay in between. The CDR3 reads CASIRTPGPANYGYTF. CDR3 bases: TGTGCCAGCATCCGAACCCCAGGCCCAGCTAACTATGGCTACACCTTC.

The CDR3 sequence: CASSGPGLTDTQYF. CDR3 nucleotide sequence: TGTGCCAGCAGTGGCCCAGGTCTCACAGATACGCAGTATTTT. The rearrangement joins TRBV2 to TRBJ2-3; D is ambiguous. The CDR3 spans 14 residues. V was clipped by 4 bases and J by 2 bases, with 10 bases between them. Germline CDR1 and CDR2: SNHLY and FYNNEI.

The V gene is TRBV7-9, the J gene TRBJ2-4; 10 bases fit TRBD2. From germline, CDR1 is SEHNR and CDR2 FQNEAQ (reference sequence). The V segment lost 7 bases and the J segment 3 bases; nucleotides outside the gene matches: 9. The CDR3 is made up of 16 amino acids. Here the CDR3 DNA reads TGTGCCAGCATCCGGACTAGCGGCCCCTTCAAAAACATTCAGTACTTC. It encodes CASIRTSGPFKNIQYF.

Only a few counts were recorded for this clonotype. The gene calls are TRBV29-1 and TRBJ1-2; tentatively, D is TRBD1 (5 bases). Trimming took 4 bases from V and 4 from J, leaving 13 bases between them. Germline CDR1 reads SQVTM; CDR2 reads ANQGSEA. The CDR3 is 13 residues long. The CDR3 coding sequence is TGCAGCGTTGGGGGGGTCACTGGCTATGGCTACACCTTC. As protein: CSVGGVTGYGYTF.

The chain employs TRBV7-2 and TRBJ2-5; TRBD1 agrees at 10 bases. The J segment lost 11 bases and the V segment lost 2 bases, leaving 14 bases of the junction unmatched. The CDR3 is 16 residues long. Germline V gene lookup returns CDR1 SGHTA and CDR2 FQGNSA. DNA for the CDR3: TGTGCCAGCAGCTTATCAACCGGGACAGGGGCGCGGGAGCAGTACTTC. Translating it yields CASSLSTGTGAREQYF.